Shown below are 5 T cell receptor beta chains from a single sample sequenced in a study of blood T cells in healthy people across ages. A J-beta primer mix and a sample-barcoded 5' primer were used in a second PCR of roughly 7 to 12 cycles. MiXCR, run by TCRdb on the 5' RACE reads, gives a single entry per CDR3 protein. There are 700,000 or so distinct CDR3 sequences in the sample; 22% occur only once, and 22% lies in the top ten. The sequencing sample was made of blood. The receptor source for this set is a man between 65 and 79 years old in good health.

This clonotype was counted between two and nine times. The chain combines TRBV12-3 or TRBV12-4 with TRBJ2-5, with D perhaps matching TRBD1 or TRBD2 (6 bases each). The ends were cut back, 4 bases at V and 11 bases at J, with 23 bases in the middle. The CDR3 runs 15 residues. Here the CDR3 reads CASSSRGLASGEQYF. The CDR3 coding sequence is TGTGCCAGCAGTTCACGGGGGCTGGCTTCAGGGGAGCAGTACTTC.

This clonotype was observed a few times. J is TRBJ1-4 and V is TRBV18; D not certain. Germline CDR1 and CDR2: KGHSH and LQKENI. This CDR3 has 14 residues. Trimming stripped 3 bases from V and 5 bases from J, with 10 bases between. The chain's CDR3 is CASSPESHNEKLFF. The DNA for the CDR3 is TGTGCCAGCTCACCGGAATCCCACAATGAAAAACTGTTTTTT.

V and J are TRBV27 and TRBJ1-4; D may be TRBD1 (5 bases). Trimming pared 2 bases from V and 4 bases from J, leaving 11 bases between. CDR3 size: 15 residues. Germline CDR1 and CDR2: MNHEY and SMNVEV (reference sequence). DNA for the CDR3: TGTGCCAGCAGTTTAGTCAGGGCGATTAATGAAAAACTGTTTTTT. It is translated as CASSLVRAINEKLFF. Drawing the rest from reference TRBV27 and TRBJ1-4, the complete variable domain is EAQVTQNPRYLITVTGKKLTVTCSQNMNHEYMSWYRQDPGLGLRQIYYSMNVEVTDKGDVPEGYKVSRKEKRNFPLILESPSPNQTSLYFCASSLVRAINEKLFFGSGTQLSVL.

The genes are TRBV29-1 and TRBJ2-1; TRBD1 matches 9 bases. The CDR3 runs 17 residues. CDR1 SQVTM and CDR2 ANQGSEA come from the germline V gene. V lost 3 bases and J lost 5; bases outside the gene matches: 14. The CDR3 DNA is TGCAGCGTTGATACCACGTCACAGGGGGCCTCTAACAATGAGCAGTTCTTC. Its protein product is CSVDTTSQGASNNEQFF.

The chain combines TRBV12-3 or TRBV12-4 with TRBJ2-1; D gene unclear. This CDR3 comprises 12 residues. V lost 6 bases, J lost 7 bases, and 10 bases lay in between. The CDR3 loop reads CASRLELNEQFF. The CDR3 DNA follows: TGTGCCAGCAGGCTAGAATTGAATGAGCAGTTCTTC.